Listed below are T cell receptor beta chains from one sample, sequenced in a study of shared clonotypes between healthy human individuals. Profiling relied on immunoSEQ multiplex PCR, and the TCRdb table lists in-frame clones only, not all of them. This sample has nearly 2 million clones; just under 95% occur once, and the top ten carry roughly 1.2%. Sequenced: naive CD8+ T cells sorted from blood. These receptors were taken from a young man in good health. Each CDR3 is given with its conserved first and last residue. The D gene is left open where the match is weak. Expanded clones are given a class, and other clones once, few, many or no size at all.

>NA|NA|TRBJ2-7|TRBV19
CASSMIATNEQYF
TGTGCCAGTAGTATGATTGCGACTAACGAGCAGTACTTC
>TRBD2|NA|TRBJ2-1|TRBV10-3
CAISESIGRGASNNEQFF
TGTGCCATCAGTGAGTCGATAGGGCGGGGGGCCTCCAACAATGAGCAGTTCTTC
>NA|NA|TRBJ1-4|TRBV28
CASSLDRGGYEKLFF
TGTGCCAGCAGTTTAGACCGGGGCGGTTATGAAAAACTGTTTTTT
>TRBD1|NA|TRBJ1-1|TRBV29-1
CSVPGTGGSLNTEAFF
TGCAGCGTTCCCGGGACAGGGGGCTCCCTGAACACTGAAGCTTTCTTT
>NA|once|TRBJ1-4|TRBV11-2
CASSLAGEIEKLFF
TGTGCCAGCAGCTTAGCAGGGGAGATTGAAAAACTGTTTTTT
>NA|NA|TRBJ2-6|TRBV9
CASSLVGSGANVLTF
TGTGCCAGCAGTCTAGTTGGTTCTGGGGCCAACGTCCTGACTTTC
>NA|once|TRBJ2-2|TRBV19
CASSPTVTGELFF
TGTGCCAGTAGTCCCACAGTCACCGGGGAGCTGTTTTTT
>TRBD2|NA|TRBJ2-3|TRBV9
CASSAGVAGFTDTQYF
TGTGCCAGCAGCGCAGGAGTAGCGGGGTTTACAGATACGCAGTATTTT
>NA|NA|TRBJ2-7|TRBV7-2
CASSQGVSYEQYF
TGTGCCAGCAGCCAAGGGGTTTCCTACGAGCAGTACTTC
>NA|NA|TRBJ2-7|TRBV19
CASSSRTDPSYEQYF
TGTGCCAGTAGTTCCAGGACGGACCCCTCCTACGAGCAGTACTTC
>NA|NA|TRBJ2-3|TRBV5-1
CASSSGGAGDTQYF
TGCGCCAGCAGTTCAGGGGGGGCCGGAGATACGCAGTATTTT
>NA|NA|TRBJ2-1|TRBV30
CAWSVGSDNEQFF
TGTGCCTGGAGTGTAGGGTCGGACAATGAGCAGTTCTTC
>NA|once|TRBJ2-3|TRBV6-1
CASSEALWGRTDTQYF
TGTGCCAGCAGTGAAGCGCTGTGGGGGCGGACAGATACGCAGTATTTT
>NA|NA|TRBJ1-1|TRBV27
CASSEFRGSGEAFF
TGTGCCAGCAGTGAGTTCCGGGGGTCCGGTGAAGCTTTCTTT
>NA|NA|TRBJ1-1|TRBV9
CASSVSRGGDGTEAFF
TGTGCCAGCAGCGTATCCCGGGGCGGAGATGGCACTGAAGCTTTCTTT
>TRBD1|NA|TRBJ1-1|TRBV4-3
CASSQSYGTGDTEAFF
TGCGCCAGCAGCCAATCTTACGGGACAGGGGACACTGAAGCTTTCTTT
>NA|once|TRBJ2-2|TRBV10-2
CATLPYAGELFF
TGCGCCACCCTACCCTACGCCGGGGAGCTGTTTTTT
>NA|once|TRBJ1-1|TRBV7-7
CASRSPRAFF
TGTGCTAGCAGATCCCCAAGGGCTTTCTTT
>NA|NA|TRBJ1-6|TRBV4-3
CASSQRAPLNSPLHF
TGCGCCAGCAGCCAACGGGCCCCGCTTAATTCACCCCTCCACTTT
>NA|NA|TRBJ2-5|TRBV7-8
CASSSRELAQYF
TGTGCCAGCAGCTCCAGGGAGTTGGCCCAGTACTTC
>NA|NA|TRBJ2-5|TRBV4-2
CASSQDRADQETQYF
TGTGCCAGCAGCCAAGATCGGGCGGATCAAGAGACCCAGTACTTC
>NA|NA|TRBJ1-2|TRBV4-1
CASSQDTETNYGYTF
TGCGCCAGCAGCCAGGACACGGAAACTAACTATGGCTACACCTTC
>NA|once|TRBJ1-5|TRBV11-2
CASSLRSWEPQHF
TGTGCCAGCAGCTTAAGAAGTTGGGAGCCCCAGCATTTT
>NA|NA|TRBJ2-1|TRBV5-1
CASSLFEGLYNEQFF
TGCGCCAGCAGCTTGTTTGAGGGCCTCTACAATGAGCAGTTCTTC
>NA|NA|TRBJ2-7|TRBV4-3
CASSQVETAYIHEQYF
TGCGCCAGCAGCCAAGTGGAGACGGCCTACATCCACGAGCAGTACTTC
>NA|NA|TRBJ1-2|TRBV30
CAWSLTLYGYTF
TGTGCCTGGAGTCTCACACTATATGGCTACACCTTC
>NA|NA|TRBJ2-7|TRBV28
CASSFGRSYEQYF
TGTGCCAGCAGTTTTGGCAGATCCTACGAGCAGTACTTC
>NA|NA|TRBJ2-3|TRBV7-3
CASSLTGSTDTQYF
TGTGCCAGCAGCTTAACTGGCTCCACAGATACGCAGTATTTT
>NA|once|TRBJ2-7|TRBV20-1
CSASSGYEQYF
TGCAGTGCTTCCTCAGGCTACGAGCAGTACTTC
>NA|NA|TRBJ1-5|TRBV28
CASSLLAAAYSNQPQHF
TGTGCCAGCAGTTTATTGGCGGCAGCCTATAGCAATCAGCCCCAGCATTTT
>NA|NA|TRBJ1-3|TRBV9
CASSVGRGLSGNTIYF
TGTGCCAGCAGCGTAGGGAGGGGATTGTCTGGAAACACCATATATTTT
>TRBD1|once|TRBJ2-5|TRBV7-2
CASSHRTGEEETQYF
TGTGCCAGCAGCCACCGGACAGGCGAAGAAGAGACCCAGTACTTC
>NA|NA|TRBJ2-1|TRBV27
CASSYSGGREWFDNEQFF
TGTGCCAGCAGCTATTCCGGGGGGCGTGAGTGGTTTGACAATGAGCAGTTCTTC
>TRBD1|NA|TRBJ2-3|TRBV30
CAWSGLTGSSTDTQYF
TGTGCCTGGAGTGGGTTGACAGGGAGTAGCACAGATACGCAGTATTTT
>TRBD2|NA|TRBJ2-3|TRBV7-9
CASSLVGGITDTQYF
TGTGCCAGCAGCTTAGTGGGGGGGATCACAGATACGCAGTATTTT
>TRBD2|once|TRBJ2-1|TRBV10-3
CAITDGTSRSYNEQFF
TGTGCCATCACCGACGGGACTAGCAGGTCCTACAATGAGCAGTTCTTC
>NA|NA|TRBJ1-5|TRBV28
CASSFLTENQPQHF
TGTGCCAGCAGTTTCCTTACAGAAAATCAGCCCCAGCATTTT
>NA|NA|TRBJ1-1|TRBV5-5
CASSPGGIVGTEAFF
TGTGCCAGCAGCCCGGGAGGAATAGTGGGGACTGAAGCTTTCTTT
>NA|NA|TRBJ2-5|TRBV11-1
CASSHTDSGETQYF
TGTGCCAGCAGCCATACGGACAGTGGAGAGACCCAGTACTTC
>TRBD2|NA|TRBJ2-7|TRBV7-6
CASSASGGFTDYEQYF
TGTGCCAGCAGCGCAAGCGGGGGGTTTACTGACTACGAGCAGTACTTC
>NA|NA|TRBJ1-5|TRBV27
CASSLVGLNQPQHF
TGTGCCAGCAGTTTAGTGGGCCTCAATCAGCCCCAGCATTTT
>NA|NA|TRBJ1-4|TRBV27
CASSFLGGDEKLFF
TGTGCCAGCAGTTTCCTCGGAGGTGATGAAAAACTGTTTTTT
>NA|NA|TRBJ1-1|TRBV6-5
CASSYSGPQVAFF
TGTGCCAGCAGTTACTCTGGGCCTCAGGTAGCTTTCTTT
>NA|NA|TRBJ2-7|TRBV4-1
CASSLSRAYEQYF
TGCGCCAGCAGCCTTTCGAGGGCCTACGAGCAGTACTTC
>NA|NA|TRBJ2-7|TRBV10-3
CAGGMGHEQYF
TGTGCCGGGGGGATGGGCCACGAGCAGTACTTC
>NA|NA|TRBJ1-1|TRBV7-9
CASSSWTTALNTEAFF
TGTGCCAGCAGCTCATGGACGACAGCATTGAACACTGAAGCTTTCTTT
>NA|NA|TRBJ2-3|TRBV30
CAWRSGGQGVRRDTQYF
TGTGCCTGGAGATCCGGGGGGCAGGGAGTACGTCGCGATACGCAGTATTTT